These T cell receptor beta chains were read from a single sample in a study of shared clonotypes between healthy human individuals. Here immunoSEQ multiplex PCR was the method, and the copy in TCRdb shows in-frame clones only, minus some. This table holds 550,000 to 600,000 clones, around 81% found once. Material for sequencing was PBMCs. The receptor set was obtained from a woman aged 35 to 49 in good health. Some clones in this sample may be carry-over from other donors' samples. Each CDR3 is given with its conserved first and last residue. The D gene is left open where the match is weak. The size field is filled for only some rows; it gives once, few, many or a size class.

d_call	v_call	clone_size	j_call	cdr3_aa	cdr3_nt
NA	TRBV7-3	NA	TRBJ2-5	CASSHGETQYF	TGTGCCAGCAGCCACGGGGAGACCCAGTACTTC
NA	TRBV4-2	NA	TRBJ2-7	CASSQEAGRGYEQYF	TGTGCCAGCAGCCAAGAGGCGGGACGAGGCTACGAGCAGTACTTC
NA	TRBV5-6	NA	TRBJ1-5	CASSCGRIGPLYSNQPQHF	TGTGCCAGCAGCTGCGGGCGGATCGGGCCCCTTTATAGCAATCAGCCCCAGCATTTT
TRBD1	TRBV5-5	NA	TRBJ2-4	CASSLTGVAKNIQYF	TGTGCCAGCAGCTTGACAGGGGTAGCCAAAAACATTCAGTACTTC
NA	TRBV30	few	TRBJ1-1	CAWTEGRGTLNTEAFF	TGTGCCTGGACTGAGGGTCGGGGGACGCTGAACACTGAAGCTTTCTTT
NA	TRBV9	many	TRBJ2-1	CASSVDSGTYNEQFF	TGTGCCAGCAGCGTAGATAGCGGAACATACAATGAGCAGTTCTTC
TRBD1	TRBV29-1	NA	TRBJ1-1	CSVHDRGVAFF	TGCAGCGTCCATGACAGGGGGGTAGCTTTCTTT
NA	TRBV27	NA	TRBJ2-1	CASSLLERAANEQFF	TGTGCCAGCAGTTTATTGGAACGCGCGGCCAATGAGCAGTTCTTC
TRBD2	TRBV28	NA	TRBJ2-1	CASSSIAGPSYNEQFF	TGTGCCAGCAGTTCCATAGCGGGACCCTCCTACAATGAGCAGTTCTTC
TRBD2	TRBV5-4	NA	TRBJ2-7	CASSLSLAGGLAEQYF	TGTGCCAGCAGCTTGAGTCTAGCGGGAGGGCTCGCCGAGCAGTACTTC
NA	TRBV4-1	NA	TRBJ1-5	CASSRTFSNQPQHF	TGCGCCAGCAGTCGGACGTTTAGCAATCAGCCCCAGCATTTT
NA	TRBV19	many	TRBJ1-1	CASSISRNTEAFF	TGTGCCAGTAGTATATCGAGGAACACTGAAGCTTTCTTT
NA	TRBV7-2	NA	TRBJ2-7	CASSYAYEQYF	TGTGCCAGCAGTTACGCCTACGAGCAGTACTTC
NA	TRBV19	NA	TRBJ1-2	CASSIDPGRGGYTF	TGTGCCAGTAGTATAGATCCGGGAAGGGGAGGCTACACCTTC
NA	TRBV19	NA	TRBJ1-1	CASSPAIAGAHTEAFF	TGTGCCAGTAGTCCCGCCATCGCTGGGGCCCACACTGAAGCTTTCTTT
NA	TRBV5-4	NA	TRBJ2-2	CASSTRVGGELFF	TGTGCCAGCAGCACCAGGGTTGGCGGGGAGCTGTTTTTT
NA	TRBV18	NA	TRBJ2-7	CASSPGHLYEQYF	TGTGCCAGCTCCCCCGGACACCTCTACGAGCAGTACTTC
NA	TRBV10-1	NA	TRBJ2-3	CASSLGTDTQYF	TGCGCCAGCTCTCTAGGGACAGATACGCAGTATTTT
TRBD1	TRBV5-1	few	TRBJ1-6	CASSLASGGRSSYNSPLHF	TGCGCCAGCAGCTTGGCCTCAGGGGGACGAAGCTCCTATAATTCACCCCTCCACTTT
TRBD2	TRBV18	NA	TRBJ2-1	CASSAGLAGHLEQFF	TGTGCCAGCTCAGCAGGACTAGCGGGGCATCTTGAGCAGTTCTTC
TRBD2	TRBV2	once	TRBJ2-1	CARGLAGVIDEQFF	TGTGCCCGGGGACTAGCGGGAGTTATCGATGAGCAGTTCTTC
TRBD2	TRBV18	NA	TRBJ2-3	CASSPRGGSTDTQYF	TGTGCCAGCTCACCACGGGGCGGGAGTACAGATACGCAGTATTTT
TRBD2	TRBV4-2	NA	TRBJ2-7	CASSLGTSGYSYEQYF	TGTGCCAGCAGCCTAGGGACTAGCGGTTACTCCTACGAGCAGTACTTC
NA	TRBV5-4	NA	TRBJ2-6	CASSPPGGGISGANVLTF	TGTGCCAGCAGCCCCCCTGGGGGCGGGATCTCTGGGGCCAACGTCCTGACTTTC
NA	TRBV9	once	TRBJ1-1	CASSPTRGWGNTEAFF	TGTGCCAGCAGCCCCACCAGGGGATGGGGGAACACTGAAGCTTTCTTT
NA	TRBV28	NA	TRBJ2-2	CASSLRTPNTGELFF	TGTGCCAGCAGTTTAAGGACGCCGAACACCGGGGAGCTGTTTTTT
NA	TRBV19	NA	TRBJ1-4	CASSRTNEKLFF	TGTGCCAGTAGTCGAACTAATGAAAAACTGTTTTTT
TRBD1	TRBV28	NA	TRBJ2-3	CASSPPGQGTDTQYF	TGTGCCAGCAGTCCCCCGGGACAGGGGACAGATACGCAGTATTTT
TRBD1	TRBV14	NA	TRBJ2-4	CAHTRGGYSLAKNIQYF	TGTGCCCATACGAGAGGGGGCTACTCGCTAGCCAAAAACATTCAGTACTTC
NA	TRBV6-6	once	TRBJ1-1	CASSLRGLNTEAFF	TGTGCCAGCAGTTTACGGGGGCTGAACACTGAAGCTTTCTTT
TRBD1	TRBV6-5	NA	TRBJ2-7	CASSERQGVDYEQYF	TGTGCCAGCAGCGAACGACAGGGGGTGGACTACGAGCAGTACTTC
TRBD2	TRBV7-2	NA	TRBJ2-3	CASSLAGLAGADTQYF	TGTGCCAGCAGCTTAGCGGGGCTAGCGGGAGCAGATACGCAGTATTTT
NA	TRBV7-3	NA	TRBJ2-5	CASSSAGWEETQYF	TGTGCCAGCAGCTCGGCGGGATGGGAAGAGACCCAGTACTTC
TRBD1	TRBV7-2	NA	TRBJ2-7	CASSAETGTYEQYF	TGTGCCAGCAGCGCCGAGACAGGGACCTACGAGCAGTACTTC
TRBD1	TRBV5-1	NA	TRBJ2-5	CASSPGQEQETQYF	TGCGCCAGCAGCCCTGGACAGGAGCAAGAGACCCAGTACTTC
NA	TRBV5-1	few	TRBJ1-5	CASSLVSNQPQHF	TGCGCCAGCAGCTTGGTTTCCAATCAGCCCCAGCATTTT
TRBD2	TRBV28	NA	TRBJ2-5	CASSSRLAGGKQETQYF	TGTGCCAGCAGTTCACGACTAGCGGGAGGGAAGCAAGAGACCCAGTACTTC
TRBD2	TRBV5-4	few	TRBJ2-4	CASSFSGRAKNIQYF	TGTGCCAGCAGCTTTAGCGGGCGGGCCAAAAACATTCAGTACTTC
NA	TRBV6-5	NA	TRBJ2-3	CASSEVLADTQYF	TGTGCCAGCAGTGAGGTCTTAGCAGATACGCAGTATTTT
NA	TRBV20-1	NA	TRBJ2-5	CSGQLGETQYF	TGTAGCGGACAGTTAGGAGAGACTCAGTACTTC